These T cell receptor beta chains were read from a single sample in a study of blood T cell repertoires in COVID-19. The method was immunoSEQ multiplex PCR; TCRdb's version includes in-frame clones alone and lacks a portion of them. This table holds 180,000 or so clones, roughly 88% found once. Sequences were obtained from PBMCs or T cells enriched from blood (not recorded which). These receptors originate from a woman aged 25 to 39 who had recovered from COVID-19. The CDR3 runs from the conserved cysteine through the conserved F or W. Fields, in order: CDR3 DNA, CDR3 protein, V gene, D gene, J gene, clone size. The D gene is left open where the match is weak. Expanded clones are given a class, and other clones once, few, many or no size at all.

CDR3 DNA: TGTGCCAGCAGTGTCGACAGGGGGCAGCCCCAGCATTTT
CDR3 protein: CASSVDRGQPQHF
V gene: TRBV2
D gene: TRBD1
J gene: TRBJ1-5
clone size: NA

CDR3 DNA: TGTGCCAGCAGTTTGGAGGTCACCAGCGAGCAGTACTTC
CDR3 protein: CASSLEVTSEQYF
V gene: TRBV28
D gene: NA
J gene: TRBJ2-7
clone size: NA

CDR3 DNA: TGTGCCAGCAGTGAAAGGGGTGGACTAGGGGGGGTGGAGACCCAGTACTTC
CDR3 protein: CASSERGGLGGVETQYF
V gene: TRBV2
D gene: NA
J gene: TRBJ2-5
clone size: NA

CDR3 DNA: TGTGCCAGTAGTATACGGCAGGCCAGGACCGGGGAGCTGTTTTTT
CDR3 protein: CASSIRQARTGELFF
V gene: TRBV19
D gene: NA
J gene: TRBJ2-2
clone size: NA

CDR3 DNA: TGTGCCAGCAGCTTAGAACCGGGACTAGCCAAAAACATTCAGTACTTC
CDR3 protein: CASSLEPGLAKNIQYF
V gene: TRBV11-2
D gene: NA
J gene: TRBJ2-4
clone size: NA

CDR3 DNA: TGTGCCAGCAGCCAGGCCGAGACAGCGGAAGCTTTCTTT
CDR3 protein: CASSQAETAEAFF
V gene: TRBV5-4
D gene: NA
J gene: TRBJ1-1
clone size: NA

CDR3 DNA: TGTGCCAGCTCACAAACCCGGGACAGGGTTGGGATTCTCACAGATACGCAGTATTTT
CDR3 protein: CASSQTRDRVGILTDTQYF
V gene: TRBV18
D gene: TRBD1
J gene: TRBJ2-3
clone size: NA

CDR3 DNA: TGTGCCAGCAGTGAATTTACGGGAACTAGCACAGATACGCAGTATTTT
CDR3 protein: CASSEFTGTSTDTQYF
V gene: TRBV2
D gene: NA
J gene: TRBJ2-3
clone size: NA

CDR3 DNA: TGTGCCAGCAGTCCAGCCGGGACAGCACACGGCTACACCTTC
CDR3 protein: CASSPAGTAHGYTF
V gene: TRBV27
D gene: TRBD1
J gene: TRBJ1-2
clone size: NA

CDR3 DNA: TGTGCCAGCAGCAAAGTTCCGGCCGCTGGGCGGGAGGGCCGATGGGAGACCCAGTACTTC
CDR3 protein: CASSKVPAAGREGRWETQYF
V gene: TRBV21-1
D gene: NA
J gene: TRBJ2-5
clone size: NA

CDR3 DNA: TGTGCCAGCTCACCCCTGGACAGGGAAGGCGGGGAGCTGTTTTTT
CDR3 protein: CASSPLDREGGELFF
V gene: TRBV18
D gene: TRBD1
J gene: TRBJ2-2
clone size: NA

CDR3 DNA: TGTGCCAGCAGGACCGGGACAGGGCGAATCGTCTACGAGCAGTACTTC
CDR3 protein: CASRTGTGRIVYEQYF
V gene: TRBV2
D gene: TRBD1
J gene: TRBJ2-7
clone size: NA

CDR3 DNA: TGTGCCAGCAGTCTAACTGGACTAGCGGTCTTACGCACAGATACGCAGTATTTT
CDR3 protein: CASSLTGLAVLRTDTQYF
V gene: TRBV27
D gene: TRBD2
J gene: TRBJ2-3
clone size: NA

CDR3 DNA: TGTGCCTGGAGTTATGGAATAGCGGATTATTCCTACAATGAGCAGTTCTTC
CDR3 protein: CAWSYGIADYSYNEQFF
V gene: TRBV30
D gene: NA
J gene: TRBJ2-1
clone size: NA

CDR3 DNA: TGTGCCACTACTAGCGGACCGATCACAGATACGCAGTATTTT
CDR3 protein: CATTSGPITDTQYF
V gene: TRBV28
D gene: TRBD2
J gene: TRBJ2-3
clone size: NA

CDR3 DNA: TGTGCCAGCAGCGAGGGAGGGACAGGATCTCAAGAGACCCAGTACTTC
CDR3 protein: CASSEGGTGSQETQYF
V gene: TRBV9
D gene: NA
J gene: TRBJ2-5
clone size: NA

CDR3 DNA: TGTGCCAGCGGCCTTAACAGAGAGCAGTACTTC
CDR3 protein: CASGLNREQYF
V gene: TRBV12-3/TRBV12-4
D gene: NA
J gene: TRBJ2-7
clone size: NA

CDR3 DNA: TGTGCCACCAGCAGAGATAGAGAATCCTCCTACAATGAGCAGTTCTTC
CDR3 protein: CATSRDRESSYNEQFF
V gene: TRBV15
D gene: NA
J gene: TRBJ2-1
clone size: NA

CDR3 DNA: TGTGCCAGCAGCGCCCCCGGGACAGGGAGAGAGACCCAGTACTTC
CDR3 protein: CASSAPGTGRETQYF
V gene: TRBV9
D gene: TRBD1
J gene: TRBJ2-5
clone size: NA

CDR3 DNA: TGTGCCAGCAGTTTAGGCTCGTCCCGACAGGGGGCTAAGCAGTTCTTC
CDR3 protein: CASSLGSSRQGAKQFF
V gene: TRBV28
D gene: TRBD1
J gene: TRBJ2-1
clone size: NA

CDR3 DNA: TGTGCCAGCAGCCCACCTCTGGACAGGGCTCCTTACGAGCAGTACTTC
CDR3 protein: CASSPPLDRAPYEQYF
V gene: TRBV16
D gene: TRBD1
J gene: TRBJ2-7
clone size: NA

CDR3 DNA: TGTGCCACCAGCAATGACAGGGGAGGGGGTTACGAGCAGTACTTC
CDR3 protein: CATSNDRGGGYEQYF
V gene: TRBV15
D gene: NA
J gene: TRBJ2-7
clone size: NA

CDR3 DNA: TGTGCCAGCAGAGACACCGGAGGCACTGAAGCTTTCTTT
CDR3 protein: CASRDTGGTEAFF
V gene: TRBV6-5
D gene: NA
J gene: TRBJ1-1
clone size: once

CDR3 DNA: TGTGCCAGCAGCCACCGTGTAGCGGGAGTCACCTACGAGCAGTACTTC
CDR3 protein: CASSHRVAGVTYEQYF
V gene: TRBV3-1/TRBV3-2
D gene: TRBD2
J gene: TRBJ2-7
clone size: NA

CDR3 DNA: TGTGCCAGCTCACCGACAGGGAGAGATACGCAGTATTTT
CDR3 protein: CASSPTGRDTQYF
V gene: TRBV18
D gene: TRBD1
J gene: TRBJ2-3
clone size: NA

CDR3 DNA: TGTGCCAGCAGCTTAGGGTTGGTAACGGGGGACATTCAGTACTTC
CDR3 protein: CASSLGLVTGDIQYF
V gene: TRBV7-9
D gene: NA
J gene: TRBJ2-4
clone size: NA

CDR3 DNA: TGTGCCAGCAACCGGGACAGGGGAATTAATGGCTACACCTTC
CDR3 protein: CASNRDRGINGYTF
V gene: TRBV2
D gene: TRBD1
J gene: TRBJ1-2
clone size: NA

CDR3 DNA: TGTGCCAGCAGCCAAGGAAGGACAGGACGAACTAATGAAAAACTGTTTTTT
CDR3 protein: CASSQGRTGRTNEKLFF
V gene: TRBV3-1/TRBV3-2
D gene: TRBD1
J gene: TRBJ1-4
clone size: NA

CDR3 DNA: TGTGCTAGTGGTTTGTCCCAGGGGCCCAATGAGCAGTTCTTC
CDR3 protein: CASGLSQGPNEQFF
V gene: TRBV12-5
D gene: NA
J gene: TRBJ2-1
clone size: NA

CDR3 DNA: TGTGCCAGCAGCTTTGTCGGGGATAACTATGGCTACACCTTC
CDR3 protein: CASSFVGDNYGYTF
V gene: TRBV7-9
D gene: NA
J gene: TRBJ1-2
clone size: NA

CDR3 DNA: TGTGCCAGCACCGAAGGGGGAAAAAACATTCAGTACTTC
CDR3 protein: CASTEGGKNIQYF
V gene: TRBV28
D gene: NA
J gene: TRBJ2-4
clone size: once

CDR3 DNA: TGCGCCAGCAGCCAAGGCGGTGGCTTACTGTATGAGCAGTTCTTC
CDR3 protein: CASSQGGGLLYEQFF
V gene: TRBV4-1
D gene: NA
J gene: TRBJ2-1
clone size: NA

CDR3 DNA: TGTGCCAGCAGTGATCTGGACAGATATACTAACTATGGCTACACCTTC
CDR3 protein: CASSDLDRYTNYGYTF
V gene: TRBV2
D gene: NA
J gene: TRBJ1-2
clone size: NA

CDR3 DNA: TGCGCCAGCACCCCCCCGCAAGGGAGGGCCGACGAGCAGTACTTC
CDR3 protein: CASTPPQGRADEQYF
V gene: TRBV5-1
D gene: TRBD2
J gene: TRBJ2-7
clone size: NA

CDR3 DNA: TGTGCCAGCAGCCTAGCGGGAGTCGAGACCCAGTACTTC
CDR3 protein: CASSLAGVETQYF
V gene: TRBV7-3
D gene: TRBD2
J gene: TRBJ2-5
clone size: NA

CDR3 DNA: TGTGCCAGCAGTGAAAAGGGGGCCGTGAGGTCGGGCACCGGGGAGCTGTTTTTT
CDR3 protein: CASSEKGAVRSGTGELFF
V gene: TRBV6-1
D gene: TRBD1
J gene: TRBJ2-2
clone size: NA

CDR3 DNA: TGCGCCAGCAGCTTGGCCTCTACCCGTACAGATACGCAGTATTTT
CDR3 protein: CASSLASTRTDTQYF
V gene: TRBV5-1
D gene: NA
J gene: TRBJ2-3
clone size: few

CDR3 DNA: TGTGCCAGCAGCCCGTTTGTCAGGGGAAATGGCTACACCTTC
CDR3 protein: CASSPFVRGNGYTF
V gene: TRBV14
D gene: NA
J gene: TRBJ1-2
clone size: NA

CDR3 DNA: TGTGCCAGCAGCGTGGACGGACAGGGCAATCAGCCCCAGCATTTT
CDR3 protein: CASSVDGQGNQPQHF
V gene: TRBV9
D gene: TRBD1
J gene: TRBJ1-5
clone size: NA

CDR3 DNA: TGCGCCAGCAGCTTGGGCCGGGGGACAGCCCTCCAAGAGACCCAGTACTTC
CDR3 protein: CASSLGRGTALQETQYF
V gene: TRBV5-1
D gene: NA
J gene: TRBJ2-5
clone size: NA